Here is one T cell receptor beta chain with its context. Only in-frame clones appear in the TCRdb table, and some are missing; sequencing was by immunoSEQ multiplex PCR. Counted here are approximately 260,000 clones, around 82% occurring once; the ten biggest clones make up 4.9%. The CDR3 has 14 amino acids. The V and J ends lost 6 bases and 5 bases respectively, with 16 bases between them. Germline V gene lookup returns CDR1 LNHDA and CDR2 SQIVND (reference sequence). This sample was taken from a study of blood T cell repertoires in COVID-19. This sequence was found in an elderly woman with active or convalescent COVID-19. The rearrangement uses TRBV19 and TRBJ1-2, with TRBD1 as a possible D gene (6 bases). Sample: peripheral blood. The CDR3 DNA sequence: TGTGCCAGTAGGCAACCAGGGGAGGGGTATGGCTACACCTTC. Amino acid sequence: CASRQPGEGYGYTF.